Listed here are 27 T cell receptor beta chains from one sample, sequenced in a study of shared clonotypes between healthy human individuals. CD45RO negativity and positive selection for CCR7 defined naive CD8 cells, a population that excluded terminally differentiated effector memory CD45RA+ cells. Clones were read by immunoSEQ multiplex PCR, and TCRdb kept only the in-frame ones, dropping some. The sample has about 2 million clones; about 94% are singletons. The material sequenced was naive CD8+ T cells sorted from blood. Receptor source: a man aged 18 to 30 in good health.

As to this clone: This sample also contains other DNA sequences that code for the same CDR3. The V and J genes are TRBV30 and TRBJ1-4, with 8 bases identical to TRBD1. Trimming at V came to 2 bases and at J to 8 bases, leaving 7 bases not matched to a gene. The CDR3 is 14 amino acids. CDR1 GTSNPN and CDR2 SVGIG come from the germline V gene (reference sequence). Here the CDR3 DNA reads TGTGCCTGGAGTCCAGGACAGGGTGGGGAAAAACTGTTTTTT. It translates to CAWSPGQGGEKLFF.

The rearrangement joins TRBV7-2 to TRBJ2-7; 12 bases agree with TRBD1. Trimming at V came to 5 bases and at J to 5 bases, leaving 13 bases not matched to a gene. Germline lookup yields CDR1 SGHTA and CDR2 FQGNSA. This CDR3 spans 17 amino acids. This CDR3 reads CASSPHPGTGGTDEQYF. The CDR3 DNA is TGTGCCAGCAGCCCCCACCCCGGGACAGGGGGCACGGACGAGCAGTACTTC.

The DNA for the CDR3 is TGTGCCAGCAGGACAGGGGGCTGGACTGAAGCTTTCTTT. It specifies CASRTGGWTEAFF. V usage is TRBV6-1 and J usage is TRBJ1-1; the match to TRBD1 covers 10 bases. Trimming took 6 bases from V and 5 from J; bases not matched to a gene: 3. The CDR3 extends over 13 amino acids. The germline V gene has CDR1 MNHNS and CDR2 SASEGT.

V is TRBV7-9 and J is TRBJ2-7, with D perhaps TRBD2 (7 bases). Germline lookup yields CDR1 SEHNR and CDR2 FQNEAQ (reference sequence). Trimming removed 2 bases from V and 2 bases from J, with 10 bases in between. The CDR3 extends over 14 amino acids. The CDR3 loop reads CASSLRGATYEQYF. CDR3 bases: TGTGCCAGCAGCTTACGGGGGGCAACCTACGAGCAGTACTTC.

The chain recombines TRBV9 with TRBJ2-3, with TRBD2 identical over 13 bases. After removal of 4 bases from V and 5 bases from J, the junction contained 10 bases not matched to a gene. The germline V gene has CDR1 SGDLS and CDR2 YYNGEE. The CDR3 has 17 amino acids. CDR3 sequence reads: CASSPYTSGRAIDTQYF. DNA for the CDR3: TGTGCCAGCAGCCCATATACTAGCGGGAGGGCAATAGATACGCAGTATTTT.

The V gene is TRBV28, the J gene TRBJ2-5, with a tentative D call TRBD1 (6 bases). Trimming pared 3 bases from V and 7 bases from J, leaving 21 bases between. CDR1 and CDR2 (germline): MDHEN, SYDVKM. CDR3 size: 16 residues. CDR3 region: CASSFTGQATLGTQYF. The CDR3 DNA reads as TGTGCCAGCAGTTTCACGGGACAAGCGACTTTAGGGACCCAGTACTTC.

CDR3 sequence reads: CASSRTNLYGYTF. CDR3 nucleotides: TGTGCCAGCAGCCGAACAAATCTCTATGGCTACACCTTC. The chain couples TRBV7-2 to TRBJ1-2; D gene ambiguous. The CDR3 runs to 13 residues. Germline V gives CDR1 SGHTA, CDR2 FQGNSA. Between the trimmed V and J ends, which lost 5 bases and 4 bases, there was a span of 11 bases.

Worth noting for this clone: Other DNA sequences from this sample encode an identical CDR3 as well. The chain joins TRBV4-3 to TRBJ2-1; TRBD2 aligns across 10 bases. Germline V gives CDR1 LGHNA, CDR2 YSLEER. V was pared by 0 bases and J by 4 bases, with 3 bases of the junction left unmatched. The CDR3 consists of 16 residues. The chain's CDR3 is CASSQDRLAGYNEQFF. Here the CDR3 DNA reads TGCGCCAGCAGCCAAGACCGACTAGCGGGTTACAATGAGCAGTTCTTC.

A single count supports this clone. This chain uses TRBV21-1 with TRBJ1-2; the table's D call, TRBD1, has no DNA check behind it. TRBV21-1 is given as a pseudogene. The CDR3 is made up of 14 amino acids. The CDR3 here is CASTDRERVHGYTF. In DNA, the CDR3 is TGTGCCAGCACCGACAGGGAAAGAGTCCATGGCTACACCTTC.

This clone occurred a few times. The chain has TRBV29-1 and TRBJ1-2; 7 nucleotides line up with TRBD1. The length of the CDR3 is 11 residues. CDR1 and CDR2 (germline): SQVTM, ANQGSEA. J gave up 5 bases and V 6 bases, and 3 bases lay outside the gene matches. The CDR3 nucleotides are TGCAGCGTGAGGGACAGATATGGCTACACCTTC. Translation gives CSVRDRYGYTF.

The gene calls are TRBV7-9 and TRBJ1-5; the match to TRBD1 covers 9 bases. This CDR3 is 14 amino acids long. Germline CDR1 SEHNR, CDR2 FQNEAQ (reference sequence). The ends lost 6 bases at V and 4 bases at J; junction bases unmatched: 4. CDR3 loop: CASSGGTGNQPQHF. In DNA, the CDR3 is TGTGCCAGCAGTGGGGGGACAGGGAATCAGCCCCAGCATTTT. Full variable domain (remainder filled in from reference TRBV7-9 and TRBJ1-5): DTGVSQNPRHKITKRGQNVTFRCDPISEHNRLYWYRQTLGQGPEFLTYFQNEAQLEKSRLLSDRFSAERPKGSFSTLEIQRTEQGDSAMYLCASSGGTGNQPQHFGDGTRLSIL.

The chain couples TRBV2 to TRBJ2-3; the D gene is possibly TRBD2 (6 bases). V lost 5 bases to trimming and J lost 6 bases, with 18 bases between them. Germline CDR1 and CDR2: SNHLY and FYNNEI. There are 15 residues in the CDR3. The CDR3 sequence is CASSQLDGGLDTQYF. The CDR3 DNA reads TGTGCCAGCAGTCAACTAGACGGGGGTCTGGATACGCAGTATTTT.

V usage is TRBV6-6 and J usage is TRBJ1-1; 10 bases map to TRBD1. The V gene end was trimmed by 2 bases and the J gene end by 4 bases; junction bases not matched to a gene: 4. The CDR3 loop spans 15 amino acids. Per the germline V gene, CDR1 is MNHNY and CDR2 is SVGAGI (reference sequence). The CDR3 DNA is TGTGCCAGCAGTTACGACAGGGGGCGCCTCACTGAAGCTTTCTTT. It is translated as CASSYDRGRLTEAFF.

V gene TRBV7-9 combines with J gene TRBJ1-1; no clear D gene. V was trimmed by 5 bases and J by 0 bases, leaving 19 bases between them. The CDR3 covers 17 residues. Germline CDR1 SEHNR, CDR2 FQNEAQ (reference sequence). CDR3: CASSPSLGNPMNTEAFF. Here the CDR3 DNA reads TGTGCCAGCAGCCCCAGCCTCGGCAACCCCATGAACACTGAAGCTTTCTTT.

The table lists this clone with a count of one. The chain combines TRBV13 with TRBJ2-3; 11 positions agree with TRBD1. After removal of 5 bases from V and 3 bases from J, the junction contained 4 bases not matched to a gene. Germline V lookup: CDR1 PRHDT, CDR2 FYEKMQ (reference sequence). The CDR3 runs 15 residues. The DNA for the CDR3 is TGTGCCAGCAGCCCAGGGACAGGGGGGACAGATACGCAGTATTTT. Translated, it gives CASSPGTGGTDTQYF.

V is TRBV6-6 and J is TRBJ2-7; tentative D call: TRBD2 (6 bases). V dropped 0 bases and J dropped 3 bases, with 12 bases sitting between them. CDR1 MNHNY and CDR2 SVGAGI come from the germline V gene (reference sequence). The CDR3 extends over 15 amino acids. CDR3 DNA sequence: TGTGCCAGCAGTTACTCGACTAGTACAGGCTACGAGCAGTACTTC. This codes for CASSYSTSTGYEQYF.

The chain carries TRBV27 and TRBJ1-4; TRBD1 is a possible D gene (5 bases). CDR1 and CDR2 (germline): MNHEY, SMNVEV (reference sequence). V lost 6 bases, J lost 8 bases, and 19 bases lay in between. The CDR3 has 15 amino acids. The CDR3 here is CASRSITGRGEKLFF. In DNA form, the CDR3 reads TGTGCCAGCAGATCTATTACAGGTCGGGGGGAAAAACTGTTTTTT.

The V call is TRBV4-2, the J call TRBJ2-6; 7 bases fit TRBD2. Losses at the gene ends were 0 bases for V and 6 bases for J; bases not matched to a gene: 8. Germline loops: CDR1 LGHNA, CDR2 YNFKEQ. This CDR3 is 17 amino acids long. This chain's CDR3 is CASSQEAPAGEANVLTF. CDR3 DNA sequence: TGTGCCAGCAGCCAAGAAGCGCCGGCGGGGGAGGCCAACGTCCTGACTTTC.

The CDR3 DNA sequence: TGTGCCATCAGTGAGTCGACGTCCGGGGGCACTGAAGCTTTCTTT. The encoded protein is CAISESTSGGTEAFF. This chain uses TRBV10-3 with TRBJ1-1, with D tentatively TRBD1 (5 bases). CDR3 length: 15 residues. The germline V gene has CDR1 ENHRY and CDR2 SYGVKD. Trimming cost V 0 bases and J 4 bases, with 12 bases left between them.

A single count supports this clone. This chain connects TRBV6-1 to TRBJ2-7; no clear D. This CDR3 has 14 residues. Trimming removed 3 bases from V and 4 bases from J, with 13 bases in between. Per the germline V gene, CDR1 is MNHNS and CDR2 is SASEGT. The DNA of the CDR3 is TGTGCCAGCAGTGAGGGTCAGATTAAGTACGAGCAGTACTTC. Its translation: CASSEGQIKYEQYF.

In its sample, this clone was seen once. The rearrangement uses TRBV7-9 and TRBJ1-1, with D possibly being TRBD1 (6 bases). Trimming left V 5 bases short and J 8 bases short, with 12 bases between. The CDR3 totals 12 residues. The germline gives CDR1 SEHNR, CDR2 FQNEAQ (reference sequence). The CDR3 reads CASSKGHLEAFF. CDR3 nucleotide sequence: TGTGCCAGCAGCAAGGGACACCTAGAAGCTTTCTTT.

This chain links TRBV7-9 with TRBJ2-7; D is perhaps TRBD1 (6 bases). Germline-derived CDR1 and CDR2 are SEHNR and FQNEAQ (reference sequence). There are 14 residues in the CDR3. V gave up 5 bases and J gave up 3 bases, with 14 bases separating them. Here the CDR3 reads CASSRDMSFYEQYF. CDR3 in DNA: TGTGCCAGCAGCCGGGACATGTCATTCTACGAGCAGTACTTC.

V is TRBV9 and J is TRBJ2-7, with D possibly being TRBD1 (6 bases). This CDR3 comprises 15 residues. Germline V CDR1 and CDR2: SGDLS, YYNGEE. V lost 1 base, J lost 2 bases, and 13 bases lay in between. The CDR3: CASSVSQGLAYEQYF. The CDR3 coding sequence is TGTGCCAGCAGCGTAAGTCAGGGGTTGGCCTACGAGCAGTACTTC.

As regards this clone: The same CDR3 arises from other DNA sequences in this sample as well. The chain has TRBV14 and TRBJ1-2, with D hard to call. The CDR3 has 13 amino acids. V lost 0 bases and J lost 6, with 8 bases in between. Germline V gives CDR1 SGHDN, CDR2 FVKESK. The CDR3 loop is CASSQDRRHGYTF. The CDR3 DNA follows: TGTGCCAGCAGCCAAGATAGGAGGCATGGCTACACCTTC.

The chain carries TRBV19 and TRBJ1-4, with D perhaps TRBD1 (6 bases). V dropped 3 bases and J dropped 5 bases, with 16 bases sitting between them. Germline values: CDR1 LNHDA, CDR2 SQIVND (reference sequence). The CDR3 contains 16 residues. The CDR3 DNA reads TGTGCCAGTAGTATTATGCGGACAGCACCAAATGAAAAACTGTTTTTT. The encoded protein is CASSIMRTAPNEKLFF.

In this sample, this clone turned up once. The same CDR3 can be traced to other DNA sequences in this sample. Here the CDR3 DNA reads TGTGCCAGCTCACCAGGGGGGGAGCAGTTCTTC. Translating gives CASSPGGEQFF. J is TRBJ2-1 and V is TRBV18, with D perhaps matching TRBD2 (6 bases). CDR1 is KGHSH and CDR2 is LQKENI in the germline V gene. Trimming took off 2 bases at V and 10 bases at J, with 6 bases between the two ends. The length of the CDR3 is 11 residues.

The chain links TRBV9 to TRBJ1-2, with D uncertain. CDR3 length: 14 amino acids. In germline, CDR1 is SGDLS, CDR2 YYNGEE. The ends were cut back, 4 bases at V and 1 base at J, with 11 bases in the middle. CDR3 protein: CASSLGKSNYGYTF. For the CDR3, the DNA is TGTGCCAGCAGCCTGGGGAAGAGTAACTATGGCTACACCTTC.